The rows below give T cell receptor beta chains drawn from one sample of a study of cytomegalovirus exposure and HLA in healthy donors. TCRdb's copy holds only in-frame clones and misses some; the assay was immunoSEQ multiplex PCR. The sample holds approximately 90,000 clones, around 93% seen once. The material sequenced was PBMCs. The receptors were gathered from a woman aged 25 to 39 in good health and CMV-seropositive. Each CDR3 is given with its conserved first and last residue. D genes are given only for firm matches. Clone size is shown for a subset of rows, as once, few, many or a class of expanded clone.

V: TRBV11-2
J: TRBJ1-4
size: .
D: TRBD1
DNA: TGTGCCAGCAGCGCGACAGGGGATCTTGAAAAACTGTTTTTT
CDR3: CASSATGDLEKLFF

V: TRBV18
J: TRBJ1-1
size: few
D: .
DNA: TGTGCCAGCTCACCGCCGACAAGGACTGAAGCTTTCTTT
CDR3: CASSPPTRTEAFF

V: TRBV14
J: TRBJ2-3
size: .
D: .
DNA: TGTGCCAGCAGCCACGGACTAACGAACACAGATACGCAGTATTTT
CDR3: CASSHGLTNTDTQYF

V: TRBV11-2
J: TRBJ1-5
size: .
D: .
DNA: TGTGCCAGCAGCTTTAATACGGGGGAGCCCCAGCATTTT
CDR3: CASSFNTGEPQHF

V: TRBV19
J: TRBJ1-3
size: .
D: .
DNA: TGTGCCAGTACCCGGGACACCGCTGGAAACACCATATATTTT
CDR3: CASTRDTAGNTIYF

V: TRBV20-1
J: TRBJ2-7
size: .
D: TRBD2
DNA: TGCAGTGCTAGGGCGGGGGAGGAGCAGTACTTC
CDR3: CSARAGEEQYF

V: TRBV12-5
J: TRBJ2-7
size: once
D: TRBD2
DNA: TGTGCTAGTGGGTCAGGGAGACTAGCTATCCACGAGCAGTACTTC
CDR3: CASGSGRLAIHEQYF

V: TRBV7-2
J: TRBJ1-5
size: .
D: .
DNA: TGTGCCAGCAGCTTAGTCAGCGATAGCAATCAGCCCCAGCATTTT
CDR3: CASSLVSDSNQPQHF

V: TRBV7-2
J: TRBJ2-1
size: .
D: .
DNA: TGTGCCAGCAGCTTAGGTCCCGACAGGACGGACAATGAGCAGTTCTTC
CDR3: CASSLGPDRTDNEQFF

V: TRBV4-1
J: TRBJ2-2
size: .
D: .
DNA: TGCGCCAGCAGCCAAGAAGGACTGAACACCGGGGAGCTGTTTTTT
CDR3: CASSQEGLNTGELFF

V: TRBV28
J: TRBJ1-1
size: .
D: .
DNA: TGTGCCAGCAGTTTACAGGGCGGATATCGAGCTTTCTTT
CDR3: CASSLQGGYRAFF

V: TRBV29-1
J: TRBJ1-3
size: .
D: .
DNA: TGCAGCGTTGAAAGCCAGGCCCCCGGAAACACCATATATTTT
CDR3: CSVESQAPGNTIYF

V: TRBV10-1
J: TRBJ1-5
size: .
D: .
DNA: TGCGCCAGCAGTGAGTCGGTATTCGGGCGGGGCCCCAATAGCAATCAGCCCCAGCATTTT
CDR3: CASSESVFGRGPNSNQPQHF

V: TRBV27
J: TRBJ2-7
size: .
D: TRBD2
DNA: TGTGCCAGCAGGCCCGGGACTAGGGGCTACGAGCAGTACTTC
CDR3: CASRPGTRGYEQYF

V: TRBV30
J: TRBJ1-3
size: .
D: TRBD1
DNA: TGTGCCTGGAGTGGCTACAGGGGGCGGCCTGTGGACACCATATATTTT
CDR3: CAWSGYRGRPVDTIYF

V: TRBV15
J: TRBJ2-7
size: .
D: .
DNA: TGTGCCACCAGCAGTCTGAGTGGCGAGCAGTACTTC
CDR3: CATSSLSGEQYF

V: TRBV6-1
J: TRBJ2-1
size: .
D: TRBD1
DNA: TGTGCCAGCAGTGAAGCAGGGACAGGGGCGGATGAGCAGTTCTTC
CDR3: CASSEAGTGADEQFF

V: TRBV6-5
J: TRBJ2-7
size: .
D: .
DNA: TGTGCCAGCAGTACCCCGGGACTTCCCTACGAGCAGTACTTC
CDR3: CASSTPGLPYEQYF

V: TRBV7-6
J: TRBJ2-1
size: .
D: .
DNA: TGTGCCAGCAGCACGGTCAACAATGAGCAGTTCTTC
CDR3: CASSTVNNEQFF

V: TRBV27
J: TRBJ1-2
size: .
D: TRBD1
DNA: TGTGCCAGCAGTTTATCGGAACCGGGACAGGGGGCGCCTTTTTATGGCTACACCTTC
CDR3: CASSLSEPGQGAPFYGYTF

V: TRBV5-8
J: TRBJ1-1
size: once
D: TRBD1
DNA: TGTGCCAGCAGCTTAAGGACAGGGGGTTACGCGAGGACTGAAGCTTTCTTT
CDR3: CASSLRTGGYARTEAFF

V: TRBV18
J: TRBJ1-1
size: .
D: .
DNA: TGTGCCAGCTCACAGATCCGAGGGACTGAAGCTTTCTTT
CDR3: CASSQIRGTEAFF